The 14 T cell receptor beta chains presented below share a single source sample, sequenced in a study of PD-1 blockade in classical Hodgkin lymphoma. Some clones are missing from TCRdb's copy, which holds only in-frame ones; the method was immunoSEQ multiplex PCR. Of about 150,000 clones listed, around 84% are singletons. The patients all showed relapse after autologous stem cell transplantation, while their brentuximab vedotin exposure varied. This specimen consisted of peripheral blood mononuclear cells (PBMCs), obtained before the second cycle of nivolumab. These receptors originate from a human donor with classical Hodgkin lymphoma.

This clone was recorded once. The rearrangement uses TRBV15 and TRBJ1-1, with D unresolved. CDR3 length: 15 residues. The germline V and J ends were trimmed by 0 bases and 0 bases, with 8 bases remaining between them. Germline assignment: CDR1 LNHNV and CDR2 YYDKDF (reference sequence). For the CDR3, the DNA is TGTGCCACCAGCAGAGAGAGATCCATGAACACTGAAGCTTTCTTT. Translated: CATSRERSMNTEAFF.

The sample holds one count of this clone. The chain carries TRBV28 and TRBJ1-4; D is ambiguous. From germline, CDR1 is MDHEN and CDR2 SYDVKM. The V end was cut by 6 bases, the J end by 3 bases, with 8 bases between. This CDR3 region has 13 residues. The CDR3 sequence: CASRPPANEKLFF. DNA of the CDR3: TGTGCCAGCAGGCCTCCGGCTAATGAAAAACTGTTTTTT.

The CDR3 region is CASSQELAGKSSYEQYF. The CDR3 DNA reads TGTGCCAGCAGCCAAGAGTTAGCGGGAAAGAGCTCCTACGAGCAGTACTTC. The rearrangement links TRBV4-2 to TRBJ2-7; 8 nucleotides line up with TRBD2. Germline-derived CDR1 and CDR2 are LGHNA and YNFKEQ. CDR3 length: 17 amino acids. The V segment lost 0 bases and the J segment 0 bases; nucleotides outside the gene matches: 7.

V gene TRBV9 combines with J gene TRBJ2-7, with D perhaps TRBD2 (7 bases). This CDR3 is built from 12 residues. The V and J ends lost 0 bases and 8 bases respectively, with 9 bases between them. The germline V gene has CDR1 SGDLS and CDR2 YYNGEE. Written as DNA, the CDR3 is TGTGCCAGCAGCGTAGAGGGGGGGCAGCAGTACTTC. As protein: CASSVEGGQQYF. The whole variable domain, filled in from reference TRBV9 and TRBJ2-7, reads DSGVTQTPKHLITATGQRVTLRCSPRSGDLSVYWYQQSLDQGLQFLIQYYNGEERAKGNILERFSAQQFPDLHSELNLSSLELGDSALYFCASSVEGGQQYFGPGTRLTVT.

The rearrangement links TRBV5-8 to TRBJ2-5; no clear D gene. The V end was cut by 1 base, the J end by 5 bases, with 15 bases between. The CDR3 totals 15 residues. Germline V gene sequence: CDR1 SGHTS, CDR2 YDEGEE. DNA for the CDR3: TGTGCCAGCAGCTTGTTGGTGAAGATGGAGGAGACCCAGTACTTC. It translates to CASSLLVKMEETQYF.

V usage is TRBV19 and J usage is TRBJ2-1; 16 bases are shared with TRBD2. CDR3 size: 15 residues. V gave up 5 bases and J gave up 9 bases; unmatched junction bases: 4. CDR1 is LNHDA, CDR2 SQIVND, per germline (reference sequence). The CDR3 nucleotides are TGTGCCAGTAGTCTGGGACTAGCGGGGGGGCTTGAGCAGTTCTTC. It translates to CASSLGLAGGLEQFF.

In DNA form, the CDR3 reads TGTGCCAGCAGCCACCTCGGGGGCGATCGGGAGACCCAGTACTTC. This sequence encodes CASSHLGGDRETQYF. V and J are TRBV4-2 and TRBJ2-5, with D perhaps TRBD1 or TRBD2 (6 bases each). V was shortened by 3 bases and J by 5 bases, with 16 bases between the two germline ends. Germline lookup yields CDR1 LGHNA and CDR2 YNFKEQ. The CDR3 runs 15 residues.

CDR3 sequence: CASNGQGAWETQYF. DNA of the CDR3: TGCGCCAGCAACGGACAGGGGGCATGGGAGACCCAGTACTTC. The rearrangement uses TRBV5-1 and TRBJ2-5; 11 bases match TRBD1. The CDR3 extends over 14 amino acids. CDR1 is SGHRS and CDR2 is YFSETQ in the germline V gene. V dropped 6 bases and J dropped 5; count of bases not matched to a gene: 6.

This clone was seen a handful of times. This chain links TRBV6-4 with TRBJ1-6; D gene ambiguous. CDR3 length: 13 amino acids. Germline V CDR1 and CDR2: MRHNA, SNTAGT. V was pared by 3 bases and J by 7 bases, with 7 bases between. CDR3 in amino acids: CASSERRNSPLHF. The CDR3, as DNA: TGTGCCAGCAGTGAACGGCGGAATTCACCCCTCCACTTT.

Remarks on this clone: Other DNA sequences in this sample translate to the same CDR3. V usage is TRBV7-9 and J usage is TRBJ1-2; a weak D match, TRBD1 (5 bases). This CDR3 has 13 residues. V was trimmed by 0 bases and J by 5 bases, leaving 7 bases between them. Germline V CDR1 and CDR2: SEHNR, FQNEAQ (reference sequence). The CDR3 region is CASSLAGGYGYTF. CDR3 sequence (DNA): TGTGCCAGCAGCTTAGCGGGGGGATATGGCTACACCTTC.

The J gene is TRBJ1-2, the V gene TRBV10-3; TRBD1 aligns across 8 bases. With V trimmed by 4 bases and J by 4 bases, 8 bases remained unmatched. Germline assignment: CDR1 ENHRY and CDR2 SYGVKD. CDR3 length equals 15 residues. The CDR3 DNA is TGTGCCATCAGTGGAGGTGGACAGGGAGTCTATGGCTACACCTTC. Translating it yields CAISGGGQGVYGYTF.

DNA for the CDR3: TGTGCCATCAGTAAACAGGGGAACACTGAAGCTTTCTTT. Translation gives CAISKQGNTEAFF. The chain employs TRBV10-3 and TRBJ1-1, with D maybe TRBD1 (6 bases). The CDR3 consists of 13 residues. Between the trimmed V and J ends, which lost 5 bases and 1 base, there was a span of 8 bases. CDR1 and CDR2 (germline): ENHRY, SYGVKD.

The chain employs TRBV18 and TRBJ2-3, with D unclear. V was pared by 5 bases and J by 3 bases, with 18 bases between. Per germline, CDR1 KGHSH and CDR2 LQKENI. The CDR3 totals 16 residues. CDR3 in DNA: TGTGCCAGCTCAACGGAACGTGGGCGGAAAACAGATACGCAGTATTTT. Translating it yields CASSTERGRKTDTQYF.

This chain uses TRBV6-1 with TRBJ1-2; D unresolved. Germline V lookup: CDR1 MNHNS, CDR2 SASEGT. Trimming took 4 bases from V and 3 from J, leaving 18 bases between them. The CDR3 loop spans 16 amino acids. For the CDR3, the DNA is TGTGCCAGCAGTGCGACCTACATCTCCGGGGACTATGGCTACACCTTC. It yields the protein CASSATYISGDYGYTF.